This T cell receptor (beta chain) was sequenced in a study of T cell changes during pregnancy in multiple sclerosis. Libraries were prepared by immunoSEQ multiplex PCR; TCRdb keeps only in-frame clonotypes and omits some of them. Among 67,000 or so clones listed, roughly 92% were seen once. This CDR3 comprises 13 residues. In germline, CDR1 is MNHEY, CDR2 SMNVEV (reference sequence). Trimming removed 5 bases from V and 0 bases from J, with 5 bases in between. This chain joins TRBV27 and TRBJ1-5; no reliable D call. This TCR came from a female donor in good health, enrolled as a control in a pregnancy study. The input for sequencing was CD8+ T cells from peripheral blood mononuclear cells, taken in the third trimester of pregnancy. The CDR3 sequence is CASSPISNQPQHF. CDR3 sequence (DNA): TGTGCCAGCAGTCCAATTAGCAATCAGCCCCAGCATTTT.